Each of the 10 T cell receptor beta chains below was sequenced from the same sample in a study of Graves' ophthalmopathy and Graves' hyperthyroidism. CDR3 regions of TCR beta were amplified from RNA transcripts. A first-round RT-PCR used HTBI primers, followed by a second-round multiplex PCR. Via MiXCR, TCRdb re-called the multiplex PCR reads, giving one row per CDR3 protein. The top ten hold around 6.5% of the sample, which has hundreds of thousands of distinct CDR3 sequences, around a fifth seen once. Sequencing input: peripheral blood. The receptors come from a woman aged 18-29 years with stable Graves' hyperthyroidism. Some clones in this sample may be carry-over from other donors' samples.

In its sample, this clonotype was seen a few times. A much larger clonotype is one base distant, so this may be a read error. The chain's CDR3 is CASSPQGDRVNIKYF. CDR3 coding DNA: TGTGCCAGCAGCCCACAGGGGGATAGGGTGAACATTAAGTACTTC. The chain employs TRBV7-2 and TRBJ2-4; TRBD1 aligns across 8 bases. CDR3 size: 15 residues. The germline gives CDR1 SGHTA, CDR2 FQGNSA.

This clonotype was recorded many times. The J gene is TRBJ2-7, the V gene TRBV20-1, with a weak D call TRBD1 (6 bases). Germline-derived CDR1 and CDR2 are DFQATT and SNEGSKA (reference sequence). Trimming removed 6 bases from V and 3 bases from J, with 18 bases in between. The CDR3 totals 14 residues. The CDR3, as DNA: TGCAGTGCCTTAATCTGGACAGCCCTCTACGAGCAGTACTTC. Its protein is CSALIWTALYEQYF.

This clonotype has a count of ten or more. The chain has TRBV30 and TRBJ2-7; 9 nucleotides line up with TRBD1. The CDR3 is 15 amino acids. Germline-derived CDR1 and CDR2 are GTSNPN and SVGIG (reference sequence). The V gene end was trimmed by 3 bases and the J gene end by 2 bases; junction bases not matched to a gene: 8. The CDR3 nucleotides read TGTGCCTGGAGCTTACAGGGGGCGCAAACCTACGAGCAGTACTTC. Amino acids: CAWSLQGAQTYEQYF. The full variable domain, its missing parts supplied by reference TRBV30 and TRBJ2-7, is SQTIHQWPATLVQPVGSPLSLECTVEGTSNPNLYWYRQAAGRGLQLLFYSVGIGQISSEVPQNLSASRPQDRQFILSSKKLLLSDSGFYLCAWSLQGAQTYEQYFGPGTRLTVT.

This clonotype was counted ten times or more. V and J are TRBV6-5 and TRBJ1-6; D unresolved. Germline V gene lookup returns CDR1 MNHEY and CDR2 SVGAGI. Trimming shortened V by 2 bases and J by 10 bases, and 6 bases separated the two germline ends. CDR3 length: 12 residues. The CDR3 bases are TGTGCCAGCAGTTACAGGGAGTCACCCCTCCACTTT. This encodes CASSYRESPLHF.

A remark on this clonotype: This may arise from a read error, as a much more abundant clone is one base away. The J gene is TRBJ2-7, the V gene TRBV10-3; 11 positions match TRBD1. V gave up 4 bases and J gave up 5 bases; unmatched junction bases: 1. The V gene's germline CDR1 is ENHRY and CDR2 SYGVKD. There are 13 residues in the CDR3. The CDR3 DNA is TGTGCCATCAGTGGGGGACAGGGGGACGAGCAGTACTTC. Translated: CAISGGQGDEQYF.

This clonotype was recorded many times. The chain combines TRBV5-1 with TRBJ2-7; D is uncertain. CDR3 length: 12 amino acids. Germline V gene lookup returns CDR1 SGHRS and CDR2 YFSETQ. Between the trimmed V and J ends, which lost 5 bases and 5 bases, there was a span of 11 bases. In DNA, the CDR3 is TGCGCCAGCAGGTACGGTCTTGACGAGCAGTACTTC. Translating gives CASRYGLDEQYF.

The V and J genes are TRBV28 and TRBJ2-2, with TRBD2 matching over 8 bases. This CDR3 is 15 amino acids long. V dropped 6 bases and J dropped 4; count of bases not matched to a gene: 7. The germline CDR1 and CDR2 sequences are MDHEN and SYDVKM. This CDR3 is CASRERTSRTGELFF. In DNA, the CDR3 is TGTGCCAGCAGAGAAAGGACTAGCCGCACCGGGGAGCTGTTTTTT.

This clonotype was counted at least ten times. This chain connects TRBV6-5 to TRBJ1-2; D unresolved. Trimming stripped 3 bases from V and 4 bases from J, with 12 bases between. Per the germline V gene, CDR1 is MNHEY and CDR2 is SVGAGI. This CDR3 comprises 14 residues. As DNA, the CDR3 is TGTGCCAGCAGTTATAACAGAAACTTCTATGGCTACACCTTC. Translated: CASSYNRNFYGYTF.

This clonotype was found many times. The J gene is TRBJ2-7, the V gene TRBV9; D is unclear. CDR1 SGDLS and CDR2 YYNGEE come from the germline V gene. This CDR3 contains 16 residues. V lost 0 bases, J lost 6 bases, and 19 bases lay in between. CDR3 nucleotide sequence: TGTGCCAGCAGCGTAGCTGAACGGCCCCTTTTGAGCGAGCAGTACTTC. Encoded protein: CASSVAERPLLSEQYF. The complete variable domain, with remaining parts taken from reference TRBV9 and TRBJ2-7, reads DSGVTQTPKHLITATGQRVTLRCSPRSGDLSVYWYQQSLDQGLQFLIQYYNGEERAKGNILERFSAQQFPDLHSELNLSSLELGDSALYFCASSVAERPLLSEQYFGPGTRLTVT.

This clonotype was picked up many times. V and J are TRBV20-1 and TRBJ2-2, with 8 bases lining up with TRBD2. The CDR3 covers 16 residues. Trimming removed 0 bases from V and 0 bases from J; junction bases left unmatched: 3. Germline CDR1 DFQATT, CDR2 SNEGSKA (reference sequence). The CDR3 nucleotides read TGCAGTGCTAGAGACCCGGGACTAGCGAACACCGGGGAGCTGTTTTTT. Its translation: CSARDPGLANTGELFF.